The T cell receptor beta chain under discussion was sequenced for a study of blood T cell repertoires in COVID-19. On the study more broadly: Sample material is recorded as cDNA or gDNA derived from T cells, B-cell-depleted T cells, or PBMCs.

As processed by the authors: Quantification of nucleated cells was approximated via reference gene primer amplification. Produced via immunoSEQ multiplex PCR; TCRdb's table is partial and in-frame only. From that table come the V and J calls and clone size; the DNA was used to work out D and trimming. The sample shows roughly 300,000 clones, more than 70% of them seen only once. Germline V CDR1 and CDR2: LNHDA, SQIVND (reference sequence). CDR3 length: 13 residues. The V segment lost 3 bases and the J segment 8 bases; nucleotides outside the gene matches: 6. The receptor was isolated from a woman in her forties or fifties who had recovered from COVID-19. The genes are TRBV19 and TRBJ1-2; 7 positions match TRBD1. Sequencing was carried out using peripheral blood. The CDR3, as DNA: TGTGCCAGTAGTATCGACAGGGAAGGAGGCTACACCTTC. Encoded protein: CASSIDREGGYTF.